This T cell receptor (beta chain) came from a study of control samples from healthy donors and cancer patients. Repertoires were generated with immunoSEQ multiplex PCR, while TCRdb's copy carries only in-frame clones and drops some. The table has more than 85,000 clones, around 89% seen once. The CDR3 contains 14 residues. V shed 4 bases and J 8 bases; nucleotides not matched to a gene: 5. Germline CDR1 reads LGHNA; CDR2 reads YSLEER. The sample consisted of blood. The sequence was collected from a woman between 45 and 60 years old in good health. The V and J genes are TRBV4-3 and TRBJ2-5; 12 nucleotides agree with TRBD2. CDR3 bases: TGCGCCAGCAGCCCCCTGACTAGCGGGAGTACCCAGTACTTC. This encodes CASSPLTSGSTQYF.